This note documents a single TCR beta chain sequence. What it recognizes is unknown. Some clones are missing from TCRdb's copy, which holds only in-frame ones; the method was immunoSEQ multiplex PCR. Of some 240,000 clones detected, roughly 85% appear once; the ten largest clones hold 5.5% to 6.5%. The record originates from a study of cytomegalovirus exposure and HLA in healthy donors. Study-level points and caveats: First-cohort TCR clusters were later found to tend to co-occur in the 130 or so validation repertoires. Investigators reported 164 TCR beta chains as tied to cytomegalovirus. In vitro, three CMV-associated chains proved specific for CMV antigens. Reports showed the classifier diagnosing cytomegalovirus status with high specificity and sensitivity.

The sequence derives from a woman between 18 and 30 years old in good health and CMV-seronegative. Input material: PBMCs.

CDR3 nucleotide sequence: TGCAGCGTCGGTTGGGACAGACTATCGGCTGAAGCTTTCTTT. It encodes CSVGWDRLSAEAFF. V gene TRBV29-1 combines with J gene TRBJ1-1, with TRBD1 identical over 7 bases. In germline, CDR1 is SQVTM, CDR2 ANQGSEA. The CDR3 length is 14 residues. V dropped 6 bases and J dropped 6; count of bases not matched to a gene: 13.